This T cell receptor (beta chain) appears in the sequencing data of a study of T-cell reconstitution after alpha-beta-depleted transplantation in children. General study findings and limits: Surviving recipient cells, namely T cells and thymic progenitors, were the source of high day-60 TCRbeta diversity in some patients. Alpha-beta T cells about two months after transplant reportedly derived from several hundred expanded graft clones.

CDR1 is MNHEY, CDR2 SVGAGI, per germline. V was shortened by 2 bases and J by 11 bases, with 16 bases between the two germline ends. The CDR3 has 13 residues. To note about this clonotype: Its antigen is not identified.

Preparation of the TCRbeta library used unique molecular identifiers. TCRdb reprocessed the PCR reads with MiXCR, giving one entry per CDR3 protein. The table has about 590,000 distinct CDR3 sequences, 13% seen once; the top ten hold approximately 2.1%. The source is a male patient aged 10 to 17 who had a stem cell transplant for acute myeloid leukemia, so the T cells may come from the graft donor. This chain joins TRBV6-5 and TRBJ2-7; TRBD1 or TRBD2 may be the D gene (6 bases each). The starting material was PBMCs, mostly from graft donor cells, obtained 360 days after TCRalphabeta/CD19-depleted stem cell transplant. CDR3 in DNA: TGTGCCAGCAGTTACCCGGCTTTAGGGGGGAAGTACTTC. Residues: CASSYPALGGKYF.